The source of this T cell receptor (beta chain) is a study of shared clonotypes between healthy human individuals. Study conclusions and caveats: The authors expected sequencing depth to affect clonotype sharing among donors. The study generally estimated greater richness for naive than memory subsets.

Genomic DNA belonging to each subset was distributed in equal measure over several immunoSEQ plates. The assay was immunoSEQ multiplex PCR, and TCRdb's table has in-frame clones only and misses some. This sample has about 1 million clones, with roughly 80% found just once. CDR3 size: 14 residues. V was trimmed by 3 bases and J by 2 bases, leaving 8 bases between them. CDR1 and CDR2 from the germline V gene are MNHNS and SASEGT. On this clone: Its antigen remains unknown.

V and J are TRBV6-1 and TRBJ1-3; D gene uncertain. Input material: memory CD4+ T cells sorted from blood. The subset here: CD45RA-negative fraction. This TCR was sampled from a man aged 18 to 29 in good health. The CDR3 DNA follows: TGTGCCAGCAGTGAGGGATTTGCTGGAAACACCATATATTTT. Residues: CASSEGFAGNTIYF.